These T cell receptor beta chains were read from a single sample in a study of T-cell reconstitution after alpha-beta-depleted transplantation in children. MiXCR, run by TCRdb on the PCR reads, gives a single entry per CDR3 protein. The sample has about 16,000 distinct CDR3 sequences; roughly 7.6% are singletons. The sequencing here drew on PBMCs, mostly from graft donor cells, taken 60 days after TCRalphabeta/CD19-depleted stem cell transplant. Receptors originate from a boy under three years old who had a stem cell transplant for Wiskott-Aldrich syndrome, so the T cells may come from the graft donor. Each CDR3 is given with its conserved first and last residue.

v_gene: TRBV24-1; j_gene: TRBJ2-6; CDR3aa: CATRGSGANVLTF
v_gene: TRBV6-5; j_gene: TRBJ1-3; CDR3aa: CASSYSKTRQGAGNTIYF
v_gene: TRBV7-9; j_gene: TRBJ1-1; CDR3aa: CASSPDSVFMNTEAFF
v_gene: TRBV9; j_gene: TRBJ2-1; CDR3aa: CASSVSGEAGGFKQFF
v_gene: TRBV20-1; j_gene: TRBJ2-3; CDR3aa: CSTTKGADTQYF
v_gene: TRBV12-3/TRBV12-4; j_gene: TRBJ1-5; CDR3aa: CASSWGGSNQPQHF
v_gene: TRBV5-1; j_gene: TRBJ2-6; CDR3aa: CASSLDPGANVLTF
v_gene: TRBV4-2; j_gene: TRBJ2-1; CDR3aa: CASSQDGSYDNEQFF
v_gene: TRBV6-1; j_gene: TRBJ1-5; CDR3aa: CASSEGTGQGNQPQHF
v_gene: TRBV6-5; j_gene: TRBJ2-5; CDR3aa: CASSYGLAGRTLGKETQYF